This TCR beta chain was identified in a study of cytomegalovirus exposure and HLA in healthy donors. Study overall: Tens of millions of unique TCRs from HLA-typed donors made up an early data release.

PCR employed 60 Vbeta and 13 Jbeta primers. TCRdb keeps only in-frame clones here, not all; method: immunoSEQ multiplex PCR. This table has about 59,000 clones, approximately 80% appearing once. Trimming stripped 8 bases from V and 12 bases from J, with 15 bases between. CDR1 is LNHNV and CDR2 is YYDKDF in the germline V gene (reference sequence). The CDR3 consists of 11 residues. This sequence was found in a woman aged 40-49 years in good health and CMV-seronegative. The sequenced sample consisted of PBMCs. This chain links TRBV15 with TRBJ2-3; D may be TRBD1 (6 bases). The CDR3 DNA sequence: TGTGCCACCCGCACCGGGACATTACAGTATTTT. This translates into CATRTGTLQYF.